This T cell receptor (beta chain) stems from a study of CD8 T cells in ankylosing spondylitis. Notes on the study in general: Typical of ankylosing spondylitis blood, it appeared, was a TCR beta motif of roughly eight highly homologous variants. Disease-linked clones proved CD8+ and comparatively uncommon in peripheral blood.

As to this clonotype: Its target is not known.

Germline V gene lookup returns CDR1 MDHEN and CDR2 SYDVKM. V was trimmed by 4 bases and J by 14 bases, leaving 15 bases between them. CDR3 length: 13 residues. Scientists made TCR beta libraries using quantitative 5'-RACE with molecular barcodes. MiXCR, run by TCRdb on the 5' RACE reads, gives a single entry per CDR3 protein. The data contain some 800,000 distinct CDR3 sequences, 10% to 15% of them singletons. The sequence came from a male donor with ankylosing spondylitis. Source material: blood, either unsorted or a sorted T cell fraction (not recorded which). The J gene is TRBJ1-6, the V gene TRBV28; D remains unclear. The CDR3, as DNA: TGTGCCAGCAGTTCATATGGGAGGGTAGCCCTCCACTTT. It specifies CASSSYGRVALHF.